One and the same sample provided the 31 T cell receptor beta chains below, sequenced in a study of blood T cell repertoires in COVID-19 (dated by TCRdb to 2020 to 2022). Library method: the immunoSEQ multiplex PCR assay. Sourced from immuneACCESS, this table was stored by TCRdb with only in-frame sequences that have V and J called. A share of the clones is absent; for the studies checked, an unresolved V gene accounts for under half, and the remainder has no known explanation. The sample yields 200,000 to 300,000 clones; around 88% were counted once. The ten largest clones take up roughly 1.8% of the sample. The sequenced sample was peripheral blood. These receptor sequences come from a man aged 25-45 years with active or convalescent COVID-19.

The rearrangement joins TRBV29-1 to TRBJ2-6, with a tentative D call TRBD2 (6 bases). The CDR3 is 17 residues long. The V end was cut by 8 bases, the J end by 0 bases, with 20 bases between. Germline values: CDR1 SQVTM, CDR2 ANQGSEA. In nucleotides, the CDR3 is TGCAGCCTCTACGGGACTGACGATCACTCTGGGGCCAACGTCCTGACTTTC. Translating it yields CSLYGTDDHSGANVLTF.

In its sample, this clone was seen once. This chain connects TRBV18 to TRBJ1-2; TRBD1 is a possible D gene (6 bases). Per germline, CDR1 KGHSH and CDR2 LQKENI. This CDR3 spans 13 amino acids. Trimming left V 5 bases short and J 4 bases short, with 11 bases between. CDR3 sequence: CASSNGQSYGYTF. CDR3 in DNA: TGTGCCAGCTCAAATGGACAGTCCTATGGCTACACCTTC.

The chain has TRBV6-1 and TRBJ2-6, with 9 nucleotides matching TRBD1. The germline gives CDR1 MNHNS, CDR2 SASEGT. J was trimmed by 3 bases and V by 3 bases; bases with no gene match: 15. The CDR3 contains 20 residues. Here the CDR3 reads CASSEGPANRGLSGANVLTF. The CDR3 DNA reads as TGTGCCAGCAGTGAGGGACCGGCGAACAGGGGGCTTAGTGGGGCCAACGTCCTGACTTTC.

The chain has TRBV11-1 and TRBJ2-3; 9 positions agree with TRBD1. The CDR3 is made up of 15 amino acids. V gave up 5 bases and J gave up 8 bases; unmatched junction bases: 11. Germline V gene lookup returns CDR1 SGHAT and CDR2 FQDESV (reference sequence). CDR3: CASSRPGQGSLTQYF. The CDR3 bases are TGTGCCAGCAGCCGACCGGGACAGGGTTCCCTTACGCAGTATTTT.

This chain uses TRBV12-3 or TRBV12-4 with TRBJ1-1, with TRBD1 identical over 8 bases. This CDR3 comprises 13 residues. Trimming cost V 6 bases and J 8 bases; bases outside gene matches: 8. The CDR3 bases are TGTGCCAGCAGCAGCGAGACAGGGGCCGAAGCTTTCTTT. This codes for CASSSETGAEAFF.

V is TRBV20-1 and J is TRBJ2-7; perhaps TRBD1 as D (6 bases). The CDR3 runs 11 residues. Germline V lookup: CDR1 DFQATT, CDR2 SNEGSKA (reference sequence). Deletions cut 3 bases from V and 11 bases from J, with 14 bases between. The CDR3 coding sequence is TGCAGTGCTAGTGTCAGCAGGGGAGAGTACTTC. Protein product: CSASVSRGEYF.

V gene TRBV5-1 combines with J gene TRBJ2-5, with 16 bases aligning to TRBD2. This CDR3 spans 18 amino acids. Germline CDR1 SGHRS, CDR2 YFSETQ. J was trimmed by 5 bases and V by 4 bases; bases with no gene match: 11. This CDR3 is CASSQTGTSGGAGETQYF. The CDR3 DNA reads TGCGCCAGCAGCCAAACCGGGACTAGCGGGGGGGCAGGGGAGACCCAGTACTTC.

Note on this clone: The same CDR3 arises from other DNA sequences in this sample as well. Here the CDR3 DNA reads TGTGCCAGCAGTGAAGGCGTGAACACTGAAGCTTTCTTT. It encodes CASSEGVNTEAFF. V usage is TRBV2 and J usage is TRBJ1-1; D remains ambiguous. This CDR3 has 13 residues. Per germline, CDR1 SNHLY and CDR2 FYNNEI. Trimming took off 1 base at V and 0 bases at J, with 3 bases between the two ends.

The chain uses TRBV11-2 and TRBJ1-2, with 10 positions matching TRBD1. The V and J ends lost 6 bases and 2 bases, in that order; junction bases with no gene match: 12. Looked up from germline, CDR1 is SGHAT and CDR2 is FQNNGV. The CDR3 totals 17 residues. The CDR3 bases are TGTGCCAGCAGGGGGCTCTTGACAGGGGGCCGGAACTATGGCTACACCTTC. Protein product: CASRGLLTGGRNYGYTF.

The rearrangement uses TRBV5-1 and TRBJ1-6; D not certain. CDR1 and CDR2 (germline): SGHRS, YFSETQ. V was pared by 1 base and J by 6 bases, with 14 bases between. CDR3 length: 16 residues. The CDR3 region has the DNA TGCGCCAGCAGCTTGACCCTAAACCGTTTTAATTCACCCCTCCACTTT. Its translation: CASSLTLNRFNSPLHF.

A few counts support this clone. The V gene is TRBV4-2, the J gene TRBJ2-7, with 12 bases aligning to TRBD2. The trim removed 4 bases at V and 3 bases at J, leaving 4 bases unmatched. Germline-derived CDR1 and CDR2 are LGHNA and YNFKEQ. The CDR3 contains 15 residues. As DNA, the CDR3 is TGTGCCAGCAGCCCGACTAGCGGGGGATTCTACGAGCAGTACTTC. Translation: CASSPTSGGFYEQYF.

The chain joins TRBV27 to TRBJ2-2; D is ambiguous. Trimming removed 1 base at V and 4 bases at J, with 7 bases between. Germline V gene sequence: CDR1 MNHEY, CDR2 SMNVEV (reference sequence). CDR3 length: 14 residues. CDR3 DNA: TGTGCCAGCAGTTTATTCACAGCCACCGGGGAGCTGTTTTTT. Its protein is CASSLFTATGELFF.

The chain employs TRBV19 and TRBJ2-1, with D possibly matching TRBD1 (6 bases). The CDR3 covers 17 residues. Trimming stripped 1 base from V and 3 bases from J, with 16 bases between. The germline gives CDR1 LNHDA, CDR2 SQIVND (reference sequence). CDR3 bases: TGTGCCAGTAGTATAGTGAGGTCAGGGGTAGGCTACAATGAGCAGTTCTTC. Its translation: CASSIVRSGVGYNEQFF.

The chain links TRBV30 to TRBJ1-6, with D possibly matching TRBD1 (6 bases). V gave up 0 bases and J gave up 8 bases, with 11 bases separating them. The CDR3 sequence is 14 residues long. CDR1 is GTSNPN, CDR2 SVGIG, per germline (reference sequence). The DNA for the CDR3 is TGTGCCTGGAGTGTGATGGCAGGGGATTCACCCCTCCACTTT. It encodes CAWSVMAGDSPLHF.

This clone was recorded a few times. The chain combines TRBV27 with TRBJ1-1, with D possibly being TRBD1 (6 bases). The germline gives CDR1 MNHEY, CDR2 SMNVEV (reference sequence). CDR3 length: 17 amino acids. V gave up 3 bases and J gave up 1 base, with 18 bases separating them. CDR3 nucleotides: TGTGCCAGCAGTTTTGGGGTGACCCGGACAGCGAACACTGAAGCTTTCTTT. Translated, it gives CASSFGVTRTANTEAFF.

The chain couples TRBV25-1 to TRBJ1-1, with 8 bases fitting TRBD1. Germline-derived CDR1 and CDR2 are MGHDK and SYGVNS. Germline trimming cut 5 bases from V and 3 bases from J; bases unmatched to any gene: 2. This CDR3 spans 13 amino acids. The CDR3 coding sequence is TGTGCCAGCAGTCGACAGGGGTACACTGAAGCTTTCTTT. It codes for CASSRQGYTEAFF.

The V gene is TRBV18, the J gene TRBJ1-5; 9 bases are a match to TRBD1. The ends lost 3 bases at V and 1 base at J; junction bases unmatched: 1. Germline CDR1 reads KGHSH; CDR2 reads LQKENI. The CDR3 runs to 15 residues. The CDR3 sequence: CASSPDRGSNQPQHF. The CDR3 nucleotides are TGTGCCAGCTCACCGGACAGGGGCAGCAATCAGCCCCAGCATTTT.

This chain connects TRBV7-2 to TRBJ1-4, with a tentative D call TRBD1 (5 bases). Germline CDR1 SGHTA, CDR2 FQGNSA. The CDR3 loop spans 15 amino acids. The V end was cut by 0 bases, the J end by 4 bases, with 9 bases between. CDR3 sequence reads: CASSLAGGSNEKLFF. As DNA, the CDR3 is TGTGCCAGCAGCTTAGCGGGGGGGAGTAATGAAAAACTGTTTTTT. The full variable domain, with the rest looked up from reference TRBV7-2 and TRBJ1-4, is GAGVSQSPSNKVTEKGKDVELRCDPISGHTALYWYRQSLGQGLEFLIYFQGNSAPDKSGLPSDRFSAERTGGSVSTLTIQRTQQEDSAVYLCASSLAGGSNEKLFFGSGTQLSVL.

The CDR3 coding sequence is TGTGCCAGCAGTTTACTAGAGACCCAGTACTTC. This sequence encodes CASSLLETQYF. The chain links TRBV12-3 or TRBV12-4 to TRBJ2-5; no definite D call. V lost 2 bases and J 4 bases, leaving 2 bases between the germline ends. CDR3 size: 11 residues.

The genes are TRBV5-1 and TRBJ2-1, with 8 bases that match TRBD1. V shed 3 bases, J shed 6 bases, and the junction held 5 bases outside the gene matches. The CDR3 extends over 14 amino acids. The germline CDR1 and CDR2 sequences are SGHRS and YFSETQ. The CDR3 loop reads CASSSQGASNEQFF. For the CDR3, the DNA is TGCGCCAGCAGCTCCCAGGGGGCGAGCAATGAGCAGTTCTTC.

CDR3 in amino acids: CSVGLVAKNIQYF. The CDR3 nucleotides read TGCAGCGTTGGGCTAGTAGCCAAAAACATTCAGTACTTC. This rearrangement joins TRBV29-1 to TRBJ2-4; D gene unclear. CDR1 SQVTM and CDR2 ANQGSEA come from the germline V gene. There are 13 residues in the CDR3. Trimming stripped 4 bases from V and 0 bases from J, with 7 bases between.

This clone was counted once. The chain carries TRBV11-1 and TRBJ1-6, with unresolved D. Germline values: CDR1 SGHAT, CDR2 FQDESV (reference sequence). The CDR3 consists of 14 residues. Trimming left V 2 bases short and J 8 bases short, with 10 bases between. The CDR3 is CASSLSLEDSPLHF. CDR3 DNA: TGTGCCAGCAGCTTATCTTTGGAGGATTCACCCCTCCACTTT.

In its sample, this clone was seen once. V is TRBV11-2 and J is TRBJ2-7; D unresolved. The CDR3 is made up of 11 amino acids. The V gene's germline CDR1 is SGHAT and CDR2 FQNNGV. Trimming removed 8 bases from V and 4 bases from J, with 9 bases in between. CDR3: CASGHSYEQYF. In DNA form, the CDR3 reads TGTGCCAGCGGTCATAGTTACGAGCAGTACTTC.

The chain uses TRBV29-1 and TRBJ1-5; D possibly corresponds to TRBD1 (5 bases). This CDR3 is 13 amino acids long. From germline, CDR1 is SQVTM and CDR2 ANQGSEA. Trimming took off 4 bases at V and 3 bases at J, with 10 bases between the two ends. This CDR3 reads CSVGQGFNQPQHF. The CDR3 bases are TGCAGCGTTGGGCAGGGTTTCAATCAGCCCCAGCATTTT.

This chain joins TRBV28 and TRBJ1-3; perhaps TRBD1 as D (6 bases). CDR1 and CDR2 (germline): MDHEN, SYDVKM. Between the trimmed V and J ends, which lost 2 bases and 2 bases, there was a span of 16 bases. The CDR3 sequence is 17 residues long. The CDR3 protein is CASSLPPTGTAGNTIYF. The CDR3 region has the DNA TGTGCCAGCAGTTTACCCCCCACAGGGACGGCTGGAAACACCATATATTTT.

The gene calls are TRBV4-2 and TRBJ2-1; tentative D call: TRBD2 (5 bases). Trimming stripped 0 bases from V and 9 bases from J, with 12 bases between. CDR3 length: 14 amino acids. CDR1 and CDR2 (germline): LGHNA, YNFKEQ. The CDR3 loop reads CASSQDLHRGEQFF. The CDR3 DNA follows: TGTGCCAGCAGCCAAGATCTCCACCGGGGTGAGCAGTTCTTC.

The V and J genes are TRBV7-9 and TRBJ2-3; 8 nucleotides line up with TRBD1. The CDR3 sequence is 15 residues long. V lost 5 bases, J lost 3 bases, and 7 bases stayed unmatched. Germline V gene sequence: CDR1 SEHNR, CDR2 FQNEAQ (reference sequence). The CDR3 loop is CASSVDRGMTDTQYF. The CDR3 region has the DNA TGTGCCAGCAGCGTAGACAGGGGTATGACAGATACGCAGTATTTT.

The chain links TRBV6-6 to TRBJ1-6; possibly TRBD1 for D (6 bases). The CDR3 is 15 amino acids. Trimming removed 5 bases at V and 10 bases at J, with 18 bases between. Germline lookup yields CDR1 MNHNY and CDR2 SVGAGI (reference sequence). The CDR3 nucleotides are TGTGCCAGCAGTCGGGACAATAGTATCCAGTCACCCCTCCACTTT. Residues: CASSRDNSIQSPLHF.

The chain couples TRBV10-3 to TRBJ1-1, with unresolved D. Trimming removed 4 bases at V and 1 base at J, with 7 bases between. CDR1 is ENHRY, CDR2 SYGVKD, per germline. The CDR3 covers 13 residues. In DNA form, the CDR3 reads TGTGCCATCAGTGCAAACAGGAACACTGAAGCTTTCTTT. Its translation: CAISANRNTEAFF.

V gene TRBV27 combines with J gene TRBJ1-2, with D perhaps TRBD1 (5 bases). Germline values: CDR1 MNHEY, CDR2 SMNVEV (reference sequence). The ends were cut back, 0 bases at V and 9 bases at J, with 14 bases in the middle. This CDR3 spans 14 amino acids. CDR3 loop: CASSLSGGSWSYTF. For the CDR3, the DNA is TGTGCCAGCAGTTTATCGGGGGGGTCCTGGAGCTACACCTTC.

The V and J genes are TRBV5-1 and TRBJ2-5; D possibly corresponds to TRBD2 (6 bases). Trimming removed 7 bases from V and 2 bases from J, with 12 bases in between. The germline CDR1 and CDR2 sequences are SGHRS and YFSETQ. The CDR3 covers 13 residues. The CDR3 sequence is CASDPGTQETQYF. The CDR3 bases are TGCGCCAGCGACCCCGGGACTCAAGAGACCCAGTACTTC.